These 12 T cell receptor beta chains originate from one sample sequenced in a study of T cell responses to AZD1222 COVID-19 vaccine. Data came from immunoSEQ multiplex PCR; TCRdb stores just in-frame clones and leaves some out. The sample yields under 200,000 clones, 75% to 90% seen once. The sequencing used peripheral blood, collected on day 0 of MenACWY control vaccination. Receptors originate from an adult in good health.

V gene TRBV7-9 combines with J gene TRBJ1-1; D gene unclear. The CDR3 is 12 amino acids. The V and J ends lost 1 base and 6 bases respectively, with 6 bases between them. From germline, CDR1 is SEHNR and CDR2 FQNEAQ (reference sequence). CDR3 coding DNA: TGTGCCAGCAGCTTAGGAAATCCTGAAGCTTTCTTT. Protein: CASSLGNPEAFF.

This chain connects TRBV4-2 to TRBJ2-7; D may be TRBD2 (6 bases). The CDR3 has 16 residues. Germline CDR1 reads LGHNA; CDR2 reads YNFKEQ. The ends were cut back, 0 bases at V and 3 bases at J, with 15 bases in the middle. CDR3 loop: CASSQDRGTGGYEQYF. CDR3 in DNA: TGTGCCAGCAGCCAAGATCGCGGGACCGGGGGCTACGAGCAGTACTTC.

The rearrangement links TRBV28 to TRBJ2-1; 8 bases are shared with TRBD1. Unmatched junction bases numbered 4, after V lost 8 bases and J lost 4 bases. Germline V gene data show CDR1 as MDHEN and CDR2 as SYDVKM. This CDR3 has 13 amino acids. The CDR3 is CASWDRPYNEQFF. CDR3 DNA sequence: TGTGCCAGCTGGGACAGGCCATACAATGAGCAGTTCTTC.

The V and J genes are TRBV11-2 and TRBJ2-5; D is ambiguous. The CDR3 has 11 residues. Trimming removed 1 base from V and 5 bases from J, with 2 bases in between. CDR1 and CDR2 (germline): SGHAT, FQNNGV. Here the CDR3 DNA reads TGTGCCAGCAGCTTAGGGGAGACCCAGTACTTC. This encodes CASSLGETQYF.

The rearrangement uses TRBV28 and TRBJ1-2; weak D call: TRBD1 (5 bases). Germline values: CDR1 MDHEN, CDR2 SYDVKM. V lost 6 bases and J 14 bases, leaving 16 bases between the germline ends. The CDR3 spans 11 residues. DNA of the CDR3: TGTGCCAGCAGCCCCCCGCCCTCAGGGACCTTC. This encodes CASSPPPSGTF.

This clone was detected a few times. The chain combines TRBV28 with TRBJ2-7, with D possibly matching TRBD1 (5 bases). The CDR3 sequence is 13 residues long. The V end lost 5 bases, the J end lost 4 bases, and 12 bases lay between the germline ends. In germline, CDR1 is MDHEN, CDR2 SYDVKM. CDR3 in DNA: TGTGCCAGCAGTCGACAGCACAGTTACGAGCAGTACTTC. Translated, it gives CASSRQHSYEQYF.

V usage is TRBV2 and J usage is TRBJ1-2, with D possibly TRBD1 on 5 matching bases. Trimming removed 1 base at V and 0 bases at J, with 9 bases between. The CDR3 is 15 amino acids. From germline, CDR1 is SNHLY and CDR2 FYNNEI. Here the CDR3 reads CASSEGTSANYGYTF. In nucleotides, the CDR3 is TGTGCCAGCAGTGAAGGGACATCTGCTAACTATGGCTACACCTTC.

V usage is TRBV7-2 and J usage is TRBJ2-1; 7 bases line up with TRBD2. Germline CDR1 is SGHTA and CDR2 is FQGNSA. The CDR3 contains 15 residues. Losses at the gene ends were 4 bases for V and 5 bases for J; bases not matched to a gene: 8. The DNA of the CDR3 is TGTGCCAGCAGCTCAAGGGCGGGGGAAGACAATGAGCAGTTCTTC. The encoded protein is CASSSRAGEDNEQFF.

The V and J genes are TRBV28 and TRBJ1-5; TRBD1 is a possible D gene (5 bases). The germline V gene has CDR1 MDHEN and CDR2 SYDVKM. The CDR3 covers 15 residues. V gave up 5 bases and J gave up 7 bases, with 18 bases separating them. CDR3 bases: TGTGCCAGCAGTCTCCGGACCGGCAGGGCCCAGCCCCAGCATTTT. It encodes CASSLRTGRAQPQHF.

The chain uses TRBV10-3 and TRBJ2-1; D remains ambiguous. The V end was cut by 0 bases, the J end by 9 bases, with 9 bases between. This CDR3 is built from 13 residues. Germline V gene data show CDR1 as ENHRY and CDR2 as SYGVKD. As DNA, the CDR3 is TGTGCCATCAGTGAGTCAGCTACGAGTGAGCAGTTCTTC. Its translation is CAISESATSEQFF.

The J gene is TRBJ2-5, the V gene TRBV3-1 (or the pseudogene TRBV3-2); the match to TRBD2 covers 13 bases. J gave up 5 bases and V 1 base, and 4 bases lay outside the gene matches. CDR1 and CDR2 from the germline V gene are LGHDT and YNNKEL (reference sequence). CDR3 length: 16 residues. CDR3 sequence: CASSQGLAGGGETQYF. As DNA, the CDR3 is TGTGCCAGCAGCCAAGGACTAGCGGGGGGCGGTGAGACCCAGTACTTC.

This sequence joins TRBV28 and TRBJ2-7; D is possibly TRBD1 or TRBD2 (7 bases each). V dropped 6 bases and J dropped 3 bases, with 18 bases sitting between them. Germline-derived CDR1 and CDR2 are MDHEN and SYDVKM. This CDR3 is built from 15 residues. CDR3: CASSSAGDSNYEQYF. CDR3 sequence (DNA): TGTGCCAGCAGCTCCGCGGGGGACAGCAACTACGAGCAGTACTTC. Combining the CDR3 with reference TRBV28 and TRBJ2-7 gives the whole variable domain DVKVTQSSRYLVKRTGEKVFLECVQDMDHENMFWYRQDPGLGLRLIYFSYDVKMKEKGDIPEGYSVSREKKERFSLILESASTNQTSMYLCASSSAGDSNYEQYFGPGTRLTVT.